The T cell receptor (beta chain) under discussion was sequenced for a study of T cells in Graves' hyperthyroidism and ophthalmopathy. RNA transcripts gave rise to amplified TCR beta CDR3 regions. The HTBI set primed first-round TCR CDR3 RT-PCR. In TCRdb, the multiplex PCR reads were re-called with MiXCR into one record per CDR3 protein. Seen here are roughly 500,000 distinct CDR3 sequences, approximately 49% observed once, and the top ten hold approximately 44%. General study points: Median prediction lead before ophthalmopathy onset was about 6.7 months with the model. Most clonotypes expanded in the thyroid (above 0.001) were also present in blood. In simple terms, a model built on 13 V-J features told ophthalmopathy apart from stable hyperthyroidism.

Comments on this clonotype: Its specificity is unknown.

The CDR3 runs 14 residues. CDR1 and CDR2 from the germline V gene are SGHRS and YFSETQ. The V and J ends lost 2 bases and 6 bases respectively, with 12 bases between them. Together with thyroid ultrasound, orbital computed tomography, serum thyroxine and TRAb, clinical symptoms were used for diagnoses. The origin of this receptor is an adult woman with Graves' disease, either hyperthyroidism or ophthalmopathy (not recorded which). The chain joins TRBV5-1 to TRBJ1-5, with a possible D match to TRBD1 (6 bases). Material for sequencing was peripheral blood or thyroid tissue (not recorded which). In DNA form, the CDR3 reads TGCGCCAGCAGCTTAGGGGGAAAGGGTCAGCCCCAGCATTTT. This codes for CASSLGGKGQPQHF.